The 9 T cell receptor beta chains in this list originate from one sample, sequenced in a study of cytomegalovirus exposure and HLA in healthy donors. Both 60 Vbeta primers and 13 Jbeta primers went into the PCR. Repertoires were generated with immunoSEQ multiplex PCR, while TCRdb's copy carries only in-frame clones and drops some. Of 150,000 to 180,000 clones in the sample, 65% to 80% were seen once. Sequenced input: PBMCs. The receptors come from a man between 18 and 35 years old in good health and CMV-seronegative.

The J gene is TRBJ2-5, the V gene TRBV5-1; TRBD1 matches 8 bases. The CDR3 is 15 residues long. V shed 2 bases, J shed 5 bases, and the junction held 8 bases outside the gene matches. Germline loops: CDR1 SGHRS, CDR2 YFSETQ. The chain's CDR3 is CASSFPWQGAETQYF. The CDR3 nucleotides read TGCGCCAGCAGCTTTCCGTGGCAGGGGGCGGAGACCCAGTACTTC.

This clone was seen once. The V gene is TRBV5-1, the J gene TRBJ1-1, with TRBD1 identical over 7 bases. This CDR3 spans 14 amino acids. Losses at the gene ends were 6 bases for V and 2 bases for J; bases not matched to a gene: 7. CDR1 and CDR2 (germline): SGHRS, YFSETQ. The CDR3 loop is CASKGTVINTEAFF. The CDR3 coding sequence is TGCGCCAGCAAAGGGACAGTTATTAACACTGAAGCTTTCTTT.

This chain links TRBV4-1 with TRBJ2-1; perhaps TRBD2 as D (6 bases). V lost 0 bases and J lost 6, with 12 bases in between. This CDR3 has 15 residues. Germline CDR1 is MGHRA and CDR2 is YSYEKL. The CDR3 protein is CASSQERLVGNEQFF. CDR3 sequence (DNA): TGCGCCAGCAGCCAAGAAAGACTAGTCGGCAATGAGCAGTTCTTC.

The chain recombines TRBV29-1 with TRBJ2-2; the D is unclear. Germline V gives CDR1 SQVTM, CDR2 ANQGSEA. Trimming cost V 4 bases and J 1 base, with 7 bases left between them. CDR3 length: 13 residues. The chain's CDR3 is CSVVRRNTGELFF. CDR3 DNA: TGCAGCGTTGTCCGGAGGAACACCGGGGAGCTGTTTTTT.

The chain has TRBV4-1 and TRBJ1-5, with TRBD1 as a possible D gene (6 bases). The V and J ends lost 1 base and 4 bases respectively, with 11 bases between them. The CDR3 consists of 15 residues. Per the germline V gene, CDR1 is MGHRA and CDR2 is YSYEKL. The CDR3 sequence is CASSQAGTLNQPQHF. The DNA of the CDR3 is TGCGCCAGCAGCCAAGCCGGGACACTTAATCAGCCCCAGCATTTT.

This chain uses TRBV7-2 with TRBJ2-7; D uncertain. CDR3 length equals 15 residues. Germline V lookup: CDR1 SGHTA, CDR2 FQGNSA. V was clipped by 4 bases and J by 2 bases, with 15 bases between them. In nucleotides, the CDR3 is TGTGCCAGCAGCTACCAACTTGCGAGTCCCTACGAGCAGTACTTC. Protein product: CASSYQLASPYEQYF.

V and J are TRBV28 and TRBJ2-1; TRBD1 might be the D (6 bases). V lost 5 bases to trimming and J lost 0 bases, with 11 bases between them. CDR3 size: 15 residues. CDR1 and CDR2 (germline): MDHEN, SYDVKM. In DNA, the CDR3 is TGTGCCAGCAGTCAGGACAGATACTCCTACAATGAGCAGTTCTTC. The encoded protein is CASSQDRYSYNEQFF. Full variable domain (missing parts from reference TRBV28 and TRBJ2-1): DVKVTQSSRYLVKRTGEKVFLECVQDMDHENMFWYRQDPGLGLRLIYFSYDVKMKEKGDIPEGYSVSREKKERFSLILESASTNQTSMYLCASSQDRYSYNEQFFGPGTRLTVL.

The V gene is TRBV9, the J gene TRBJ2-2, with D tentatively TRBD2 (6 bases). The V gene's germline CDR1 is SGDLS and CDR2 YYNGEE. CDR3 length equals 16 residues. The V gene lost 1 base and the J gene lost 5 bases, with 15 bases spanning the gap. The DNA for the CDR3 is TGTGCCAGCAGCGTAAACTTGGGGGGAAATACCGGGGAGCTGTTTTTT. This translates into CASSVNLGGNTGELFF.

The chain is built from TRBV13 and TRBJ1-1; D possibly corresponds to TRBD1 (5 bases). Germline V gene data show CDR1 as PRHDT and CDR2 as FYEKMQ (reference sequence). This CDR3 spans 16 amino acids. V dropped 5 bases and J dropped 4 bases, with 20 bases sitting between them. CDR3 protein: CASSPAPTAHRTEAFF. Written as DNA, the CDR3 is TGTGCCAGCAGCCCAGCCCCGACAGCGCACCGCACTGAAGCTTTCTTT.